Following are 22 T cell receptor beta chains from one sample sequenced in a study of shared clonotypes between healthy human individuals. The protocol was immunoSEQ multiplex PCR, while the TCRdb copy is restricted to in-frame clones and leaves out a portion. Of millions of clones listed, about 92% are singletons. Sequenced sample: naive CD4+ T cells sorted from blood. Subset indicated: CD45RA+ positively selected. The source is a young man in good health.

This chain links TRBV11-2 with TRBJ2-3; TRBD2 matches at 8 bases. Germline loops: CDR1 SGHAT, CDR2 FQNNGV. The junction had 12 bases not matched to a gene; V was cut back by 4 bases and J by 3 bases. This CDR3 has 17 amino acids. The CDR3 sequence: CASSSTLGLGPTDTQYF. The CDR3 region has the DNA TGTGCCAGCAGCTCCACCTTGGGACTAGGTCCAACAGATACGCAGTATTTT.

The DNA for the CDR3 is TGTGCCAGCAAGTTAGGGGGCCGGAACACTGAAGCTTTCTTT. Its translation: CASKLGGRNTEAFF. The chain recombines TRBV28 with TRBJ1-1, with TRBD1 matching 7 bases. Trimming removed 7 bases from V and 1 base from J; junction bases left unmatched: 6. CDR1 MDHEN and CDR2 SYDVKM come from the germline V gene. This CDR3 has 14 amino acids.

The J gene is TRBJ2-3, the V gene TRBV5-1, with no clear D. The CDR3 runs to 12 residues. The V gene lost 7 bases and the J gene lost 4 bases, with 10 bases spanning the gap. Germline V gene data show CDR1 as SGHRS and CDR2 as YFSETQ. This chain's CDR3 is CASGKVADTQYF. In DNA, the CDR3 is TGCGCCAGCGGTAAAGTTGCAGATACGCAGTATTTT.

The chain joins TRBV25-1 to TRBJ2-3; D unresolved. V was clipped by 5 bases and J by 4 bases, with 4 bases between them. Germline V CDR1 and CDR2: MGHDK, SYGVNS. The CDR3 covers 11 residues. CDR3 bases: TGTGCCAGCAGTACAGCAGATACGCAGTATTTT. This codes for CASSTADTQYF.

V usage is TRBV5-1 and J usage is TRBJ2-2; perhaps TRBD1 as D (5 bases). The CDR3 extends over 15 amino acids. The germline CDR1 and CDR2 sequences are SGHRS and YFSETQ. Trimming took off 0 bases at V and 6 bases at J, with 12 bases between the two ends. CDR3 coding DNA: TGCGCCAGCAGCTTGGGTAGGACATTCGCCGGGGAGCTGTTTTTT. Its translation: CASSLGRTFAGELFF.

This chain links TRBV28 with TRBJ2-2; the D is unclear. Germline values: CDR1 MDHEN, CDR2 SYDVKM. The CDR3 consists of 14 residues. The germline V and J ends were trimmed by 4 bases and 0 bases, with 6 bases remaining between them. The chain's CDR3 is CASSWVANTGELFF. The CDR3 bases are TGTGCCAGCAGTTGGGTAGCGAACACCGGGGAGCTGTTTTTT.

The chain couples TRBV10-3 to TRBJ1-2; 9 bases align to TRBD1. Germline V gene lookup returns CDR1 ENHRY and CDR2 SYGVKD. With V trimmed by 6 bases and J by 5 bases, 10 bases remained unmatched. The length of the CDR3 is 15 residues. The CDR3 nucleotides read TGTGCCATCAGGATAGACAGGGGGTCCAGTTATGGCTACACCTTC. As protein: CAIRIDRGSSYGYTF.

V is TRBV2 and J is TRBJ2-6; D call uncertain. CDR3 length: 14 residues. CDR1 is SNHLY and CDR2 is FYNNEI in the germline V gene. CDR3 DNA sequence: TGTGCTAGAGATGCCCCCCCTGGGGCCAACGTCCTGACTTTC. Protein sequence: CARDAPPGANVLTF.

The count of this clone is one. This sequence joins TRBV7-3 and TRBJ2-5; 7 bases line up with TRBD2. V was pared by 4 bases and J by 3 bases, with 8 bases of the junction left unmatched. Germline V gives CDR1 SGHTA, CDR2 FQGTGA. The CDR3 is 15 residues long. DNA for the CDR3: TGTGCCAGCAGCTGCCTAGCGGTTGAGGAAGAGACCCAGTACTTC. Translated, it gives CASSCLAVEEETQYF.

Worth noting for this clone: In the same sample, other DNA sequences code for this CDR3. This sequence joins TRBV7-2 and TRBJ2-5; D call uncertain. This CDR3 is built from 13 residues. The V gene lost 1 base and the J gene lost 4 bases, with 7 bases spanning the gap. Germline-derived CDR1 and CDR2 are SGHTA and FQGNSA. This CDR3 reads CASSLERGETQYF. The CDR3 DNA follows: TGTGCCAGCAGCTTAGAACGCGGAGAGACCCAGTACTTC.

The chain couples TRBV28 to TRBJ1-1; 8 nucleotides align to TRBD1. Germline V gene sequence: CDR1 MDHEN, CDR2 SYDVKM. This CDR3 region has 14 residues. V was pared by 3 bases and J by 13 bases, with 13 bases of the junction left unmatched. This CDR3 reads CASSLVLPQGAVFF. In nucleotides, the CDR3 is TGTGCCAGCAGTTTGGTCTTACCGCAGGGGGCCGTTTTCTTT.

The chain employs TRBV6-1 and TRBJ1-1; D unclear. The CDR3 loop spans 13 amino acids. V was trimmed by 6 bases and J by 1 base, leaving 9 bases between them. Per germline, CDR1 MNHNS and CDR2 SASEGT. DNA of the CDR3: TGTGCCAGCAGCCCCCCCCGGAACACTGAAGCTTTCTTT. Amino acid sequence: CASSPPRNTEAFF.

This clone was detected once. V usage is TRBV10-3 and J usage is TRBJ2-1; D is possibly TRBD2 (5 bases). Trimming removed 7 bases from V and 6 bases from J, with 7 bases in between. Germline assignment: CDR1 ENHRY and CDR2 SYGVKD. The CDR3 has 11 residues. CDR3 DNA sequence: TGTGCCATCATTCGGGGCAATGAGCAGTTCTTC. It translates to CAIIRGNEQFF.

The V gene is TRBV11-2, the J gene TRBJ1-1; D not certain. In germline, CDR1 is SGHAT, CDR2 FQNNGV. CDR3 length equals 15 residues. Trimming left V 0 bases short and J 2 bases short, with 10 bases between. Here the CDR3 DNA reads TGTGCCAGCAGCTTAGATAAGGGATCTAACACTGAAGCTTTCTTT. It is translated as CASSLDKGSNTEAFF.

V gene TRBV18 combines with J gene TRBJ2-7, with unresolved D. Between the trimmed V and J ends, which lost 4 bases and 1 base, there was a span of 8 bases. CDR3 size: 13 residues. Germline CDR1 is KGHSH and CDR2 is LQKENI. CDR3 in DNA: TGTGCCAGCTCACAAATAGCATCCTACGAGCAGTACTTC. Its protein product is CASSQIASYEQYF.

The chain links TRBV6-6 to TRBJ1-5; 7 bases align to TRBD1. The CDR3 runs to 13 residues. After removal of 7 bases from V and 4 bases from J, the junction contained 4 bases not matched to a gene. Germline CDR1 and CDR2: MNHNY and SVGAGI (reference sequence). CDR3 protein: CASTPGGNQPQHF. The CDR3 nucleotides are TGTGCCAGCACCCCAGGGGGTAATCAGCCCCAGCATTTT.

The chain combines TRBV5-1 with TRBJ1-1; D gene uncertain. Germline loops: CDR1 SGHRS, CDR2 YFSETQ. Deletions cut 5 bases from V and 1 base from J, with 12 bases between. This CDR3 region has 14 residues. The CDR3 region is CASRRAYSNTEAFF. The CDR3 nucleotides are TGCGCCAGCAGGAGGGCATACTCGAACACTGAAGCTTTCTTT.

V usage is TRBV9 and J usage is TRBJ2-3; a possible D gene is TRBD1 (7 bases). The V gene lost 0 bases and the J gene lost 0 bases, with 23 bases spanning the gap. The CDR3 is 20 amino acids. Germline loops: CDR1 SGDLS, CDR2 YYNGEE. DNA of the CDR3: TGTGCCAGCAGCGTAGGTGGAGGGACAGTACTTTCTACTAGCACAGATACGCAGTATTTT. Translating gives CASSVGGGTVLSTSTDTQYF. Based on the CDR3 plus reference TRBV9 and TRBJ2-3, the full variable domain is DSGVTQTPKHLITATGQRVTLRCSPRSGDLSVYWYQQSLDQGLQFLIQYYNGEERAKGNILERFSAQQFPDLHSELNLSSLELGDSALYFCASSVGGGTVLSTSTDTQYFGPGTRLTVL.

The table lists this clone with a count of one. This chain links TRBV30 with TRBJ2-3; TRBD2 matches at 9 bases. CDR1 and CDR2 from the germline V gene are GTSNPN and SVGIG (reference sequence). The V and J ends lost 5 bases and 1 base, in that order; junction bases with no gene match: 7. This CDR3 comprises 15 residues. The CDR3 nucleotides are TGTGCCTGGGGATTAGCGGGAGCGGGCACAGATACGCAGTATTTT. It yields the protein CAWGLAGAGTDTQYF.

Only one count was recorded for this clone. The V gene is TRBV28, the J gene TRBJ2-7; D is ambiguous. Per the germline V gene, CDR1 is MDHEN and CDR2 is SYDVKM. The CDR3 spans 11 residues. Trimming removed 4 bases from V and 5 bases from J, with 6 bases in between. DNA of the CDR3: TGTGCCAGCAGTTGGATCAACGAGCAGTACTTC. This sequence encodes CASSWINEQYF. The entire variable domain, with the rest obtained from reference TRBV28 and TRBJ2-7, is as follows: DVKVTQSSRYLVKRTGEKVFLECVQDMDHENMFWYRQDPGLGLRLIYFSYDVKMKEKGDIPEGYSVSREKKERFSLILESASTNQTSMYLCASSWINEQYFGPGTRLTVT.

In the case of this clone: Other DNA sequences of this sample code for an identical CDR3. This rearrangement joins TRBV6-6 to TRBJ2-7; the D is unclear. The V end was cut by 2 bases, the J end by 4 bases, with 6 bases between. CDR3 length equals 12 residues. Germline CDR1 MNHNY, CDR2 SVGAGI (reference sequence). The CDR3 nucleotides read TGTGCCAGCAGTTACGGGGTGTACGAGCAGTACTTC. Its protein is CASSYGVYEQYF.

As concerns this clone: Distinct nucleotide sequences in the sample also encode this CDR3. The chain recombines TRBV25-1 with TRBJ1-2; D remains unclear. The CDR3 is 11 residues long. Germline V CDR1 and CDR2: MGHDK, SYGVNS. The germline V and J ends were trimmed by 3 bases and 8 bases, with 7 bases remaining between them. CDR3 nucleotides: TGTGCCAGCAGTGAGTCCGGAGGCTACACCTTC. Translated: CASSESGGYTF.